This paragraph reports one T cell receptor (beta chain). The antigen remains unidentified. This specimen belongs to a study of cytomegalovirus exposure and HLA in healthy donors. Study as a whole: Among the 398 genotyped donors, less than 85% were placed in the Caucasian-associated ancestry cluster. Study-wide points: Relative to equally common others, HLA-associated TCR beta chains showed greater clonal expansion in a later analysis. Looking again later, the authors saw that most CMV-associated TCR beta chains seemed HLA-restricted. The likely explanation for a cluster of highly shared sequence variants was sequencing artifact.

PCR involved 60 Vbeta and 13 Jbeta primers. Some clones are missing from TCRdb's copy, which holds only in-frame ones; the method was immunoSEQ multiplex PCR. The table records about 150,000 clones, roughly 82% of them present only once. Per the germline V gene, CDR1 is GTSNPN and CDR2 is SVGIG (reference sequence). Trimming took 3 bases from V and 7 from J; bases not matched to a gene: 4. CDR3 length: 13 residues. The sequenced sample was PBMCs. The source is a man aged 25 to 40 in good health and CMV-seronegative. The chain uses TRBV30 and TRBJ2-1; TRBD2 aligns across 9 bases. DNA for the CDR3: TGTGCCTGGAGGCTAGCGGGAACTAATGAGCAGTTCTTC. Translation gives CAWRLAGTNEQFF.